This T cell receptor beta chain is from a study of control samples from healthy donors and cancer patients. The CDR3 runs 13 residues. Germline-derived CDR1 and CDR2 are ENHRY and SYGVKD. J lost 8 bases, V lost 4 bases, and 5 bases had no gene match. TCRdb keeps only in-frame clones here, not all; method: immunoSEQ multiplex PCR. The sample includes about 100,000 clones, about 90% of them seen just once. Sequencing was done on a sample of blood. This clonotype was sampled from a woman younger than 30 in good health. The chain carries TRBV10-3 and TRBJ1-2; 9 bases are shared with TRBD1. Here the CDR3 DNA reads TGTGCCATCAGTGCCGGACAGGGGCTAGGCTACACCTTC. Its protein is CAISAGQGLGYTF.